The 21 T cell receptor beta chains below all came from one sample that was sequenced in a study of shared clonotypes between healthy human individuals. The data were produced by immunoSEQ multiplex PCR, yet TCRdb's version contains in-frame clones alone and is incomplete. The repertoire holds about 980,000 clones, with about three quarters as singletons. What was sequenced was memory CD4+ T cells sorted from blood. The subset: CD45RA-negative fraction. These receptors originate from a man aged 18 to 35 in good health.

This chain connects TRBV5-6 to TRBJ1-1; TRBD1 aligns across 7 bases. Per the germline V gene, CDR1 is SGHDT and CDR2 is YYEEEE. The CDR3 contains 14 residues. V was clipped by 6 bases and J by 5 bases; unmatched bases: 10. The CDR3 reads CASTATGLWTEAFF. CDR3 nucleotides: TGTGCCAGCACCGCGACAGGGCTTTGGACTGAAGCTTTCTTT.

The J gene is TRBJ1-1, the V gene TRBV5-6; tentative D call: TRBD1 (5 bases). Germline CDR1 and CDR2: SGHDT and YYEEEE. The V gene lost 2 bases and the J gene lost 5 bases, with 13 bases spanning the gap. The CDR3 is made up of 14 amino acids. Written as DNA, the CDR3 is TGTGCCAGCAGCTTTTTATCCAGGGAGACTGAAGCTTTCTTT. As protein: CASSFLSRETEAFF.

This clone was seen a handful of times. This sequence joins TRBV27 and TRBJ2-7; 12 bases fit TRBD2. J gave up 0 bases and V 4 bases, and 7 bases lay outside the gene matches. The length of the CDR3 is 17 residues. Germline CDR1 MNHEY, CDR2 SMNVEV (reference sequence). This chain's CDR3 is CASSSRTSGISSYEQYF. The DNA for the CDR3 is TGTGCCAGCAGTTCCCGGACTAGCGGGATTAGCTCCTACGAGCAGTACTTC.

The genes are TRBV2 and TRBJ2-7; D gene ambiguous. Germline loops: CDR1 SNHLY, CDR2 FYNNEI. The CDR3 spans 12 residues. V dropped 5 bases and J dropped 7 bases, with 12 bases sitting between them. The CDR3 here is CASSPTQWEQYF. The CDR3 DNA reads as TGTGCCAGCAGTCCGACACAATGGGAGCAGTACTTC. The full variable domain, its missing parts supplied by reference TRBV2 and TRBJ2-7, is EPEVTQTPSHQVTQMGQEVILRCVPISNHLYFYWYRQILGQKVEFLVSFYNNEISEKSEIFDDQFSVERPDGSNFTLKIRSTKLEDSAMYFCASSPTQWEQYFGPGTRLTVT.

The chain carries TRBV6-1 and TRBJ2-5; unclear D gene. The CDR3 consists of 12 residues. CDR1 and CDR2 (germline): MNHNS, SASEGT. V was cut by 5 bases and J by 13 bases, with 17 bases left in between. The CDR3 DNA is TGTGCCAGCAGTCTACTGGCCCAAGCTACGTACTTC. Amino acid sequence: CASSLLAQATYF.

This clone was detected only a few times. V usage is TRBV25-1 and J usage is TRBJ1-1; weak D call: TRBD1 (5 bases). This CDR3 is 15 amino acids long. V shed 5 bases and J shed 1 base, with 14 bases lying between them. Germline V lookup: CDR1 MGHDK, CDR2 SYGVNS. The CDR3 loop reads CASSIGGFGNTEAFF. CDR3 nucleotide sequence: TGTGCCAGCAGTATTGGGGGGTTTGGGAACACTGAAGCTTTCTTT. The variable domain in full, completed from reference TRBV25-1 and TRBJ1-1, reads EADIYQTPRYLVIGTGKKITLECSQTMGHDKMYWYQQDPGMELHLIHYSYGVNSTEKGDLSSESTVSRIRTEHFPLTLESARPSHTSQYLCASSIGGFGNTEAFFGQGTRLTVV.

This clone was seen a few times. The sample contains more than one DNA sequence encoding this CDR3. The rearrangement joins TRBV9 to TRBJ2-3; TRBD2 is a possible D gene (6 bases). The CDR3 totals 14 residues. Germline assignment: CDR1 SGDLS and CDR2 YYNGEE. Deletions cut 0 bases from V and 4 bases from J, with 9 bases between. The CDR3 DNA reads TGTGCCAGCAGCGTAGGTAGGGACTCAGATACGCAGTATTTT. Translation gives CASSVGRDSDTQYF.

The table lists this clone with a few counts. This rearrangement joins TRBV5-1 to TRBJ2-5; the match to TRBD1 covers 8 bases. J was trimmed by 1 base and V by 4 bases; bases with no gene match: 9. The CDR3 consists of 16 residues. In germline, CDR1 is SGHRS, CDR2 YFSETQ. The CDR3, as DNA: TGCGCCAGCAGCCGAGGGGATGACAGGGGCCAAGAGACCCAGTACTTC. It codes for CASSRGDDRGQETQYF.

The chain joins TRBV12-5 to TRBJ1-5; D remains unclear. Trimming cost V 0 bases and J 7 bases, with 7 bases left between them. The CDR3 length is 13 residues. Germline loops: CDR1 LGHNT, CDR2 FRNRAP. This chain's CDR3 is CASGLVDGQPQHF. CDR3 nucleotide sequence: TGTGCTAGTGGTTTGGTAGATGGACAGCCCCAGCATTTT.

The J gene is TRBJ2-5, the V gene TRBV4-3; TRBD2 matches at 13 bases. With V trimmed by 2 bases and J by 4 bases, 7 bases remained unmatched. This CDR3 contains 17 residues. CDR1 and CDR2 (germline): LGHNA, YSLEER. The CDR3 region is CASSQSRGLAGTETQYF. DNA of the CDR3: TGCGCCAGCAGCCAATCCAGGGGACTAGCGGGAACAGAGACCCAGTACTTC.

V gene TRBV19 combines with J gene TRBJ2-2; perhaps D is TRBD1 or TRBD2 (5 bases each). Germline V gives CDR1 LNHDA, CDR2 SQIVND (reference sequence). The CDR3 runs to 14 residues. Trimming stripped 7 bases from V and 0 bases from J, with 9 bases between. The CDR3 nucleotides read TGTGCCAGTAAGGGACGCGCGAACACCGGGGAGCTGTTTTTT. This sequence encodes CASKGRANTGELFF.

The chain joins TRBV19 to TRBJ1-1; D not certain. The CDR3 sequence is 13 residues long. In germline, CDR1 is LNHDA, CDR2 SQIVND (reference sequence). Trimming cost V 6 bases and J 4 bases, with 12 bases left between them. This CDR3 reads CASSTSRGTEAFF. The CDR3 DNA sequence: TGTGCCAGTAGCACTTCTCGGGGCACTGAAGCTTTCTTT.

The chain links TRBV11-1 to TRBJ2-5; 9 bases agree with TRBD1. The germline V gene encodes CDR1 SGHAT and CDR2 FQDESV (reference sequence). J gave up 5 bases and V 5 bases, and 6 bases lay outside the gene matches. The CDR3 totals 14 residues. Here the CDR3 reads CASSATGGGETQYF. DNA for the CDR3: TGTGCCAGCAGCGCAACAGGGGGCGGGGAGACCCAGTACTTC. Full variable domain (rest looked up from reference TRBV11-1 and TRBJ2-5): EAEVAQSPRYKITEKSQAVAFWCDPISGHATLYWYRQILGQGPELLVQFQDESVVDDSQLPKDRFSAERLKGVDSTLKIQPAELGDSAMYLCASSATGGGETQYFGPGTRLLVL.

The chain uses TRBV6-6 and TRBJ2-7; TRBD1 matches 7 bases. The CDR3 is 14 amino acids. From germline, CDR1 is MNHNY and CDR2 SVGAGI (reference sequence). Losses at the gene ends were 5 bases for V and 2 bases for J; bases not matched to a gene: 6. CDR3 loop: CASSAPTGPYEQYF. In DNA, the CDR3 is TGTGCCAGCAGTGCCCCGACAGGGCCCTACGAGCAGTACTTC.

The chain links TRBV5-6 to TRBJ2-7, with TRBD2 identical over 11 bases. The junction had 4 bases not matched to a gene; V was cut back by 1 base and J by 1 base. CDR1 is SGHDT and CDR2 is YYEEEE in the germline V gene. This CDR3 is 16 amino acids long. The CDR3 coding sequence is TGTGCCAGCAGCTTGACCCCTAGCGGGAGGTCCTACGAGCAGTACTTC. This gives the protein CASSLTPSGRSYEQYF.

Comment on this clone: Other DNA sequences in this sample translate to the same CDR3. The gene calls are TRBV6-1 and TRBJ2-6, with D unclear. This CDR3 comprises 13 residues. The V gene lost 2 bases and the J gene lost 4 bases, with 3 bases spanning the gap. Germline V CDR1 and CDR2: MNHNS, SASEGT. In nucleotides, the CDR3 is TGTGCCAGCAGTGAATCCGGGGCCAACGTCCTGACTTTC. Amino acid sequence: CASSESGANVLTF.

The J gene is TRBJ1-1, the V gene TRBV7-2; tentatively, D is TRBD1 (6 bases). Trimming left V 2 bases short and J 5 bases short, with 15 bases between. Germline V gene lookup returns CDR1 SGHTA and CDR2 FQGNSA. This CDR3 has 15 amino acids. DNA of the CDR3: TGTGCCAGCAGCTTAAGGCCGGGGGCGCCTACTGAAGCTTTCTTT. It encodes CASSLRPGAPTEAFF.

J is TRBJ2-5 and V is TRBV30; TRBD2 might be the D (6 bases). Trimming left V 5 bases short and J 4 bases short, with 17 bases between. This CDR3 is built from 14 residues. CDR1 and CDR2 from the germline V gene are GTSNPN and SVGIG (reference sequence). CDR3 protein: CAWVWSGGGETQYF. CDR3 nucleotides: TGTGCCTGGGTTTGGTCTGGGGGAGGAGAGACCCAGTACTTC.

As concerns this clone: This likely reflects a read error, since a far larger clone is one base away. This sequence joins TRBV2 and TRBJ2-5; possible D gene TRBD2, 6 bases. The CDR3 totals 15 residues. Trimming left V 1 base short and J 7 bases short, with 16 bases between. Germline CDR1 SNHLY, CDR2 FYNNEI. CDR3 DNA sequence: TGTGCCAGCAGTGAAGTCGGGGAGGCCGTAGGGACCCAGTACTTC. Protein sequence: CASSEVGEAVGTQYF.

This clone showed up just a few times. The V gene is TRBV11-2, the J gene TRBJ2-3; D is uncertain. The CDR3 contains 12 residues. CDR1 SGHAT and CDR2 FQNNGV come from the germline V gene. Trimming removed 5 bases at V and 4 bases at J, with 7 bases between. CDR3 coding DNA: TGTGCCAGCAGCCCTACCCCAGATACGCAGTATTTT. Amino acids: CASSPTPDTQYF. Combining the CDR3 with reference TRBV11-2 and TRBJ2-3 gives the whole variable domain EAGVAQSPRYKIIEKRQSVAFWCNPISGHATLYWYQQILGQGPKLLIQFQNNGVVDDSQLPKDRFSAERLKGVDSTLKIQPAKLEDSAVYLCASSPTPDTQYFGPGTRLTVL.

The rearrangement links TRBV7-8 to TRBJ1-5; perhaps TRBD1 as D (6 bases). This CDR3 contains 14 residues. The ends were cut back, 5 bases at V and 3 bases at J, with 11 bases in the middle. The germline V gene has CDR1 SGHVS and CDR2 FQNEAQ. The CDR3 nucleotides are TGTGCCAGCAGCGTAGACAGGAACAATCAGCCCCAGCATTTT. Its protein is CASSVDRNNQPQHF.